This TCR beta chain was sequenced during a study of blood T cell repertoires in COVID-19. At the level of the study: Researchers got acute and convalescent COVID-19 samples from the United States, Italy and Spain. PBMCs, B-cell-depleted T cells, or T cells were the source of the cDNA or gDNA that made up the material.

From germline, CDR1 is SGHRS and CDR2 YFSETQ. The CDR3 has 13 amino acids. Between the trimmed V and J ends, which lost 4 bases and 7 bases, there was a span of 15 bases. Per the study methods: Researchers report that nucleated cell counts were estimated from reference gene primer amplification. Measured with immunoSEQ multiplex PCR; TCRdb has only the in-frame clones, and not every one. V, J and clone size are those of that table, while D and trimming were read from the DNA. In the table there are about 99,000 clones, around 88% of which are singletons. Material: peripheral blood. This TCR derives from a human donor in a cohort sampled during active COVID-19. This chain joins TRBV5-1 and TRBJ2-7; TRBD2 is a possible D gene (6 bases). CDR3 DNA: TGCGCCAGCAGCCCCGTGGGGGGTTATGAGCAGTACTTC. It codes for CASSPVGGYEQYF.